The rows below give T cell receptor beta chains drawn from one sample of a study of blood T cells in healthy people across ages. One entry per CDR3 protein results from TCRdb running MiXCR on the 5' RACE reads. The repertoire holds under 800,000 distinct CDR3 sequences, with roughly 45% as singletons. The sample comprised blood. The receptors come from a woman aged 55 to 70 in good health. The CDR3 runs from the conserved cysteine through the conserved F or W. D genes are given only for firm matches. Size tells how often a clone was seen (once, few, many) or the class of an expanded clone, and some rows leave it out.

j_call d_call clone_size v_call cdr3_nt cdr3_aa
TRBJ2-3 TRBD2 NA TRBV3-1 TGTGCCAGCACCAGACTAGCGGGGGGGACGCAGTATTTT CASTRLAGGTQYF
TRBJ2-3 NA many TRBV5-1 TGTGCCAGCAGTTTAGTCGGGGGCAGCACAGATACGCAGTATTTT CASSLVGGSTDTQYF
TRBJ1-1 TRBD1 few TRBV27 TGTGCCAGCAGTTCACAGGGGGGAGGCACTGAAGCTTTCTTT CASSSQGGGTEAFF
TRBJ2-5 NA NA TRBV29-1 TGCAGCGTTGAGACAGGCGCCCAGTACTTC CSVETGAQYF
TRBJ1-1 NA few TRBV9 TGTGCCAGCGGACAGTTGAACACTGAAGCTTTCTTT CASGQLNTEAFF
TRBJ1-1 NA NA TRBV5-1 TGCGCCAGCAGCTTTATGTGGGGGGACACTGAAGCTTTCTTT CASSFMWGDTEAFF
TRBJ2-2 NA NA TRBV27 TGTGCCAGCAGTTTATGGTCAGGCACCGGGGAGCTGTTTTTT CASSLWSGTGELFF
TRBJ1-4 NA NA TRBV25-1 TGTGCCAGCAGTGAATATAGGAGGGGAGCAACTAATGAAAAACTGTTTTTT CASSEYRRGATNEKLFF
TRBJ2-1 NA few TRBV20-1 TGCAGTGCTAGAGATATCGCTAGTCAAAAGGGAAATGAGCAGTTCTTC CSARDIASQKGNEQFF
TRBJ2-1 TRBD2 NA TRBV20-1 TGCAGTGCTCTAACGACTAGCGGGGGTTTTAGTGAGCAGTTCTTC CSALTTSGGFSEQFF
TRBJ2-7 NA NA TRBV7-6 TGTGCCAGCAGCTTCGGGCCCAGCTCCTACGAGCAGTACTTC CASSFGPSSYEQYF
TRBJ2-3 NA once TRBV3-1 TGTGCCAGCAGCCAAGATCAGGGAACTAGCACAGATACGCAGTATTTT CASSQDQGTSTDTQYF
TRBJ2-1 NA few TRBV29-1 TGCAGCGTTGTTGGGGGAAGCGGATTGTACAATGAGCAGTTCTTC CSVVGGSGLYNEQFF
TRBJ1-5 NA NA TRBV7-9 TGTGCCAGCAGCGGACTCGCCCTCGGACCCCAGCATTTT CASSGLALGPQHF
TRBJ2-7 NA NA TRBV12-3/TRBV12-4 TGTACCAGCAGAGACGGCATATCCTACGAGCAGTACTTC CTSRDGISYEQYF
TRBJ2-7 NA many TRBV7-2 TGCGCCAGCAGCTTGATAGGGTACGAGCAGTACTTC CASSLIGYEQYF
TRBJ2-7 TRBD2 NA TRBV12-3/TRBV12-4 TGTGCCAGCAGTCAGTCCCCCGGTTTGGGACTAGCGGGAAGAGTGGGATACGAGCAGTACTTC CASSQSPGLGLAGRVGYEQYF
TRBJ2-1 NA few TRBV15 TGTGCCACCAGCAGAGTGCGGACCAAAGACAATGAGCAGTTCTTC CATSRVRTKDNEQFF
TRBJ2-3 TRBD1 few TRBV12-3/TRBV12-4 TGTGCCAGCAGTATACTGACAGGGATAAGCACAGATACGCAGTATTTT CASSILTGISTDTQYF
TRBJ2-7 TRBD2 NA TRBV7-2 TGTGCCAGCAGCTTAAACAGGCTAGCGGGACTCTACGAGCAGTACTTC CASSLNRLAGLYEQYF
TRBJ2-1 TRBD1 NA TRBV24-1 TGTGCCACCAGTGATCCCGAAGGGGCAGGGGGTAGTTCAGCGGAAGAGCAGTTCTTC CATSDPEGAGGSSAEEQFF
TRBJ2-3 NA NA TRBV20-1 TGCAGTGGTGGATGGGTTTCCACAGATACGCAGTATTTT CSGGWVSTDTQYF
TRBJ1-2 TRBD1 many TRBV3-1 TGTGCCAGCAGCCCGACAGGGATCTATGGCTACACCTTC CASSPTGIYGYTF
TRBJ2-7 NA once TRBV7-9 TGTGCCAGCAGCTTAAATGAGGGACCTAGGCCCTACGAGCAGTACTTC CASSLNEGPRPYEQYF
TRBJ2-7 NA few TRBV3-1 TGTGCCAGCAGCCGGGCTTCGGGCGGCGAGCAGTACTTC CASSRASGGEQYF
TRBJ2-1 NA NA TRBV13 TGTGCCAGCAGCGGCTTATCGACCTACAATGAGCAGTTCTTC CASSGLSTYNEQFF
TRBJ2-7 NA many TRBV11-2 TGTGCCAGCAGCTTAGATCGGGCGGCACAGTACTTC CASSLDRAAQYF
TRBJ2-5 NA NA TRBV7-3 TGTGCCAGCAGCCCGGACCAGAGAAAGACCCAGTACTTC CASSPDQRKTQYF
TRBJ2-7 TRBD1 NA TRBV4-1 TGCGCCAGCAGCCAACTCGGGACAGAAGGAAGAGCCTACGAGCAGTACTTC CASSQLGTEGRAYEQYF
TRBJ2-2 TRBD1 few TRBV10-3 TGTGCCATCAGTGAGTCCGGACAGGGGATCGGGGAGCTGTTTTTT CAISESGQGIGELFF
TRBJ2-5 NA few TRBV27 TGTGCCAGCAGTGATCGACAGTCCCCCGCTAGTGAGCAGTACTTC CASSDRQSPASEQYF
TRBJ2-3 TRBD2 NA TRBV20-1 TGCAGTGCCAGAGCGGAACTAGCGGCAGTTGGAAGCACAGATACGCAGTATTTT CSARAELAAVGSTDTQYF
TRBJ2-2 TRBD2 NA TRBV6-5 TGTGCCAGCAGTTACCAGAAAGCGGGAGGGCGCACCGGGGAGCTGTTTTTT CASSYQKAGGRTGELFF
TRBJ2-3 TRBD1 many TRBV5-1 TGCGCCAGCAGCCTCGGGACAGGCCCTACAGATACGCAGTATTTT CASSLGTGPTDTQYF
TRBJ1-5 NA NA TRBV29-1 TGCAGCGCTGGTGGGACGGACAATCAGCCCCAGCATTTT CSAGGTDNQPQHF
TRBJ2-3 NA NA TRBV5-1 TGCGCCGGCAGCTCAGTCCCGGGACCATTGTACACAGATACGCAGTATTTT CAGSSVPGPLYTDTQYF